This T cell receptor beta chain was documented in a study of shared clonotypes between healthy human individuals. In this sample, this clone turned up once. Assay: immunoSEQ multiplex PCR; the TCRdb copy retains only in-frame clones and omits some. The sample includes about 2 million clones, 95% of them seen just once. CDR1 MNHEY and CDR2 SMNVEV come from the germline V gene (reference sequence). The ends lost 6 bases at V and 5 bases at J; junction bases unmatched: 10. This CDR3 is 15 amino acids long. The receptor was isolated from a man aged 18 to 29 in good health. The chain joins TRBV27 to TRBJ2-5; TRBD2 matches 9 bases. Sequencing was carried out using naive CD4+ T cells sorted from blood. Documented subset: CD45RA+ positively selected. CDR3: CASSPRAGGYETQYF. The CDR3 DNA reads as TGTGCCAGCAGCCCTCGGGCGGGGGGGTACGAGACCCAGTACTTC.